These 5 T cell receptor beta chains were all obtained from the same sample, sequenced in a study of shared clonotypes between healthy human individuals. TCRdb's copy holds only in-frame clones and misses some; the assay was immunoSEQ multiplex PCR. The sample shows roughly 2.2 million clones, 85% to 95% of them seen only once. Sequenced input: naive CD4+ T cells from PBMCs. As to subset: CD45RA+ positively selected. The receptors originated from a man younger than 35 in good health. Some clones in this sample may be carry-over from other donors' samples.

V is TRBV11-3 and J is TRBJ2-1, with D maybe TRBD2 (6 bases). Trimming pared 6 bases from V and 7 bases from J, leaving 19 bases between. Looked up from germline, CDR1 is SGHNT and CDR2 is YENEEA. This CDR3 spans 15 amino acids. CDR3 amino acids: CASSLFASADNEQFF. For the CDR3, the DNA is TGTGCCAGCAGTCTTTTTGCTAGCGCTGATAATGAGCAGTTCTTC.

This chain joins TRBV6-6 and TRBJ1-1, with D tentatively TRBD1 (6 bases). Germline V gene data show CDR1 as MNHNY and CDR2 as SVGAGI (reference sequence). The CDR3 covers 14 residues. Between the trimmed V and J ends, which lost 4 bases and 2 bases, there was a span of 11 bases. The CDR3 DNA sequence: TGTGCCAGCAGTTCCCACAGGGTTAACACTGAAGCTTTCTTT. It codes for CASSSHRVNTEAFF.

This clone was detected once. CDR3 region: CASSVLSNYGYTF. In DNA, the CDR3 is TGTGCCAGCAGCGTTCTATCTAACTATGGCTACACCTTC. The chain recombines TRBV7-9 with TRBJ1-2; D is uncertain. The CDR3 runs to 13 residues. V was shortened by 5 bases and J by 0 bases, with 7 bases between the two germline ends. Per the germline V gene, CDR1 is SEHNR and CDR2 is FQNEAQ (reference sequence).

The J gene is TRBJ2-6, the V gene TRBV28; D gene uncertain. Germline loops: CDR1 MDHEN, CDR2 SYDVKM. The length of the CDR3 is 13 residues. Trimming took 8 bases from V and 3 from J, leaving 8 bases between them. In DNA form, the CDR3 reads TGTGCCAGCCTAGGTGGTGGGGCCAACGTCCTGACTTTC. Translating it yields CASLGGGANVLTF.

The gene calls are TRBV7-2 and TRBJ2-7; D is perhaps TRBD1 or TRBD2 (5 bases each). V lost 3 bases to trimming and J lost 0 bases, with 15 bases between them. Germline CDR1 SGHTA, CDR2 FQGNSA. This CDR3 region has 16 residues. The CDR3 region has the DNA TGTGCCAGCAGCTTTTCCCTCAAGGGGAGCTCCTACGAGCAGTACTTC. Residues: CASSFSLKGSSYEQYF.